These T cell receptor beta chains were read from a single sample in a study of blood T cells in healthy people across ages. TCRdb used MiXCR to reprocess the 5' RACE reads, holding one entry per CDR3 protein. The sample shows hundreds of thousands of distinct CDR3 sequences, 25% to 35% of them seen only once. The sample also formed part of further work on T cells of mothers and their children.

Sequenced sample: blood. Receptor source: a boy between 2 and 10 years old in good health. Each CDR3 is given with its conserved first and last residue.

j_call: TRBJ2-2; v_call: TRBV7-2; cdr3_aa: CASRDYPRNTGELFF
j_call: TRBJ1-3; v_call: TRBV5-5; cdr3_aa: CASSLAGSFSGNTIYF
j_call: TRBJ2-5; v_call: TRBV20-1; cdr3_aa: CSARAGQGLETQYF
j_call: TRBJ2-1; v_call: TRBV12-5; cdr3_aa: CASGLASDYNEQFF
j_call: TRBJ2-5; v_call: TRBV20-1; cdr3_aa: CSARGRLGETQYF
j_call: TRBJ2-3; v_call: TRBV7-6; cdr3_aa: CASSRRGPPTPRGTDTQYF
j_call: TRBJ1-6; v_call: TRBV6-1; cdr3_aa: CASSTRTGANFSPLHF
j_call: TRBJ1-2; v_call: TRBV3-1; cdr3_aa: CASSEGWSGGAGYGYTF
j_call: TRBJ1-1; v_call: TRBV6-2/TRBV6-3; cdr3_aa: CASSYGWPTEAFF
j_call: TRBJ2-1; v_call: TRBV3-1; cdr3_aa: CASSQARGLASYNEQFF
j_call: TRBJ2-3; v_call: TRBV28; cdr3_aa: CASSLGLAGASDTQYF
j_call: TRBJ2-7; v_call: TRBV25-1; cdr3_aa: CASSAAGHEQYF
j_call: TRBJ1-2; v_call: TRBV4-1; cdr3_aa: CASSERTGGAYGYTF
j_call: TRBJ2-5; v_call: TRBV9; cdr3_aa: CASSEMGTYQETQYF
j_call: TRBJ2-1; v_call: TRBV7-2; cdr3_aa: CASSLVRERGYEQFF
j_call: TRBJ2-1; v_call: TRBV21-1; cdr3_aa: CASSSRGDRGNYNEQFF
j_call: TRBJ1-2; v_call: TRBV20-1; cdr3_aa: CSAKDSPFYTF
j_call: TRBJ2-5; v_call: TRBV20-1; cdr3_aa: CSAILGTSISSQETQYF
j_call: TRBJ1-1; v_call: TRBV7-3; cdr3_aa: CASSSEGQGTEAFF
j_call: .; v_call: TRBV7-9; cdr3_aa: CASSFDGGLYEQYF
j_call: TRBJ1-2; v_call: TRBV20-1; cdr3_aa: CSANLDYGYTF
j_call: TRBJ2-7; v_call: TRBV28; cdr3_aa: CASSLIRTGGIEQYF
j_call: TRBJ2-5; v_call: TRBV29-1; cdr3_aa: CSVERHSTPGEAQYF
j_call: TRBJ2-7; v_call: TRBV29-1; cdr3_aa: CSAWSQGAGEQYF
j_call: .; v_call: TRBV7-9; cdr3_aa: CASSLKGDEQYF
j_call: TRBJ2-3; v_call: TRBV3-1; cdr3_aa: CASSQGPAITDTQYF
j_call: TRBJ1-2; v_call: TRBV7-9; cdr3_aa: CASSRDTDYGYTF
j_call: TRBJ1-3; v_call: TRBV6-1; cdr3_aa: CASSTPPGVSRGNTIYF
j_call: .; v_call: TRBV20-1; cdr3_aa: CSASRQGTDSEQYF
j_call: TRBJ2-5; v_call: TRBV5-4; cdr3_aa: CASSLSGFQETQYF
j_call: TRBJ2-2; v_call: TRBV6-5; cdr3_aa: CASRSGTLNTGELFF
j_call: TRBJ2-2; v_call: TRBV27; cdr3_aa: CASSFGARVNTGELFF
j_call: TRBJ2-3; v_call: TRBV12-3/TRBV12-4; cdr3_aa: CASRESAGPRGDTQYF
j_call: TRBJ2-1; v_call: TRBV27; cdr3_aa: CASSPGTVLYNEQFF
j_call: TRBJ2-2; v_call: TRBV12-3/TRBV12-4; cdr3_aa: CASRSGLPGELFF
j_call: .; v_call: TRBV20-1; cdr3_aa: CSASPGAASNEQYF
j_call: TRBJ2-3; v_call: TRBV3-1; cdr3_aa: CASSQVLLSDTQYF
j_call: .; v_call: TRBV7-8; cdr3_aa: CASSLFRDGPYEQYF
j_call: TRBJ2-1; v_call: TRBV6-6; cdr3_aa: CASSSADSSYNEQFF
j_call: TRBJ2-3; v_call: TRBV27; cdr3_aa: CASSPAGPDTQYF
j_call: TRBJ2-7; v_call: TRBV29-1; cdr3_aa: CSGQSGYSYEQYF